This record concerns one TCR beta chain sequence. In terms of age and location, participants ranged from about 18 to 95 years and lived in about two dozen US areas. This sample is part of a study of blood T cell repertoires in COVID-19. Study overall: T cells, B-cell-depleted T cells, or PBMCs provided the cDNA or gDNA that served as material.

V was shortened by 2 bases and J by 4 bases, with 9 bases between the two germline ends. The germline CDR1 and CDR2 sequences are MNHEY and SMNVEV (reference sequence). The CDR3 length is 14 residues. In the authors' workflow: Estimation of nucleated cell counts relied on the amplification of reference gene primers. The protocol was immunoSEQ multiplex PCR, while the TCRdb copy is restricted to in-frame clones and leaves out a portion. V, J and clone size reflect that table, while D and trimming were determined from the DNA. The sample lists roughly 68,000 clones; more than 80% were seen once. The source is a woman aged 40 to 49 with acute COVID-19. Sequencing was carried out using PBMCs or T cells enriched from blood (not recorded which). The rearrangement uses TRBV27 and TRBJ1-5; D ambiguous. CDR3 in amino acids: CASSLRGINQPQHF. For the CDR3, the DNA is TGTGCCAGCAGTTTACGAGGGATAAATCAGCCCCAGCATTTT.